A single sample gave rise to the 9 T cell receptor beta chains below, sequenced in a study of cytomegalovirus exposure and HLA in healthy donors. Amplification used 60 Vbeta primers and 13 Jbeta primers. Sequencing used immunoSEQ multiplex PCR; TCRdb keeps in-frame clones, though not all of them. The ten top clones account for less than 6.5%, within a sample of approximately 180,000 clones. The sample consisted of PBMCs. The receptors were sampled from a man aged 30-40 years in good health and CMV-seronegative.

The chain is built from TRBV5-1 and TRBJ2-7, with D unclear. The ends were cut back, 4 bases at V and 3 bases at J, with 5 bases in the middle. CDR3 length: 11 amino acids. Germline V gives CDR1 SGHRS, CDR2 YFSETQ. CDR3 nucleotide sequence: TGCGCCAGCAGCCTTTACTACGAGCAGTACTTC. Translating gives CASSLYYEQYF.

The chain couples TRBV28 to TRBJ1-2; tentatively, D is TRBD1 (5 bases). V lost 3 bases, J lost 0 bases, and 8 bases lay in between. Germline V gene data show CDR1 as MDHEN and CDR2 as SYDVKM. The CDR3 spans 14 residues. CDR3 protein: CASSFAGANYGYTF. CDR3 DNA sequence: TGTGCCAGCAGTTTCGCGGGGGCTAACTATGGCTACACCTTC.

As concerns this clone: Distinct nucleotide sequences in the sample also encode this CDR3. This chain uses TRBV19 with TRBJ2-2, with 7 bases identical to TRBD2. Losses at the gene ends were 3 bases for V and 2 bases for J; bases not matched to a gene: 6. Germline V CDR1 and CDR2: LNHDA, SQIVND (reference sequence). The CDR3 spans 16 residues. The CDR3 sequence: CASSMGAGFNTGELFF. The CDR3 DNA reads as TGTGCCAGTAGTATGGGAGCGGGGTTCAACACCGGGGAGCTGTTTTTT.

The chain couples TRBV6-6 to TRBJ1-2; possible D gene TRBD1, 6 bases. Germline V lookup: CDR1 MNHNY, CDR2 SVGAGI (reference sequence). V gave up 5 bases and J gave up 4 bases, with 14 bases separating them. The CDR3 length is 14 residues. In DNA, the CDR3 is TGTGCCAGCAGTACAGGGCAGGGAGCCTATGGCTACACCTTC. It yields the protein CASSTGQGAYGYTF.

This chain uses TRBV7-9 with TRBJ2-3; TRBD2 agrees at 7 bases. Unmatched junction bases numbered 20, after V lost 8 bases and J lost 3 bases. Per germline, CDR1 SEHNR and CDR2 FQNEAQ (reference sequence). This CDR3 is built from 18 residues. This CDR3 is CASRPFRGQRDETDTQYF. The CDR3, as DNA: TGTGCCAGCCGCCCTTTCCGCGGTCAGCGGGACGAAACAGATACGCAGTATTTT.

This sequence joins TRBV11-2 and TRBJ2-7; TRBD2 aligns across 12 bases. This CDR3 is 16 amino acids long. Trimming at V came to 4 bases and at J to 1 base, leaving 5 bases not matched to a gene. Germline V gene sequence: CDR1 SGHAT, CDR2 FQNNGV. CDR3 protein: CASSSWGTSGSYEQYF. The CDR3, as DNA: TGTGCCAGCAGCTCCTGGGGGACTAGCGGGTCCTACGAGCAGTACTTC.

The CDR3 here is CASSEDGRETDTQYF. The CDR3, as DNA: TGTGCCAGCAGCGAAGACGGGAGGGAGACAGATACGCAGTATTTT. The genes are TRBV11-2 and TRBJ2-3; 8 positions match TRBD2. The germline CDR1 and CDR2 sequences are SGHAT and FQNNGV. The V and J ends lost 5 bases and 3 bases, in that order; junction bases with no gene match: 7. This CDR3 comprises 15 residues.

The chain links TRBV5-6 to TRBJ2-3, with a possible D match to TRBD2 (6 bases). Germline V CDR1 and CDR2: SGHDT, YYEEEE. V was cut by 2 bases and J by 1 base, with 14 bases left in between. The CDR3 is made up of 16 amino acids. The CDR3 DNA reads as TGTGCCAGCAGCTTCCGCGGGATTGGGGGCACAGATACGCAGTATTTT. Translation gives CASSFRGIGGTDTQYF.

V and J are TRBV7-9 and TRBJ1-1, with 7 bases aligning to TRBD1. Germline loops: CDR1 SEHNR, CDR2 FQNEAQ (reference sequence). After removal of 3 bases from V and 1 base from J, the junction contained 5 bases not matched to a gene. The CDR3 sequence is 15 residues long. Here the CDR3 DNA reads TGTGCCAGCAGCTTGTCAGGGGGACGGAACACTGAAGCTTTCTTT. The encoded protein is CASSLSGGRNTEAFF. The whole variable domain, remainder taken from reference TRBV7-9 and TRBJ1-1, is DTGVSQNPRHKITKRGQNVTFRCDPISEHNRLYWYRQTLGQGPEFLTYFQNEAQLEKSRLLSDRFSAERPKGSFSTLEIQRTEQGDSAMYLCASSLSGGRNTEAFFGQGTRLTVV.